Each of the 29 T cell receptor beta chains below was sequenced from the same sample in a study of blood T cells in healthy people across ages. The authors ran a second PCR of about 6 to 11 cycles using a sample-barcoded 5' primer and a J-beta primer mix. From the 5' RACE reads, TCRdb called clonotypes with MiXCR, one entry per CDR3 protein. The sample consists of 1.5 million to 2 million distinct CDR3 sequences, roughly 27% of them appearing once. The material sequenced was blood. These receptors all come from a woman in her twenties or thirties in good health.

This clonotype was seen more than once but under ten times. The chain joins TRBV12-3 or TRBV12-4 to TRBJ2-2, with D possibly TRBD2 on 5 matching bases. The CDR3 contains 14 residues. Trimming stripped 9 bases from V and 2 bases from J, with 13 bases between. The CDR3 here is CASGPGSNTGELFF. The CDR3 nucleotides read TGTGCCAGTGGGCCGGGGTCCAACACCGGGGAGCTGTTTTTT.

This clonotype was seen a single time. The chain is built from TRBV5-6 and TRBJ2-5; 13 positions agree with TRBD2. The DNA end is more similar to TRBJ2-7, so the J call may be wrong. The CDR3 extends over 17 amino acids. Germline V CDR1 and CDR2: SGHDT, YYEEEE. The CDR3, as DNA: TGTGCCAGCAGCTTAGGACTAGCGGGGGAGCTCCCGGACGAGCAGTACTTC. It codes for CASSLGLAGELPDEQYF.

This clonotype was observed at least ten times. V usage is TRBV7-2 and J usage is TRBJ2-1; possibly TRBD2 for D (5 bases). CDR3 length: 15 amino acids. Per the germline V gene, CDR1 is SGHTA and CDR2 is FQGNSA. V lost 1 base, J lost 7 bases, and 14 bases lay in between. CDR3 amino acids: CASSLDRPQRNEQFF. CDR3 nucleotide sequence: TGTGCCAGCAGCTTAGATCGTCCCCAGCGGAATGAGCAGTTCTTC.

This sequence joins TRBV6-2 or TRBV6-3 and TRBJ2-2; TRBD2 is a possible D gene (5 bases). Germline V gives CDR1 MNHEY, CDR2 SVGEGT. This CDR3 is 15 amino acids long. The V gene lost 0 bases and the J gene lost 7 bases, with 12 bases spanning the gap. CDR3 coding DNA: TGTGCCAGCAGTTACTCACATGGGAGCGGCGGGGAGCTGTTTTTT. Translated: CASSYSHGSGGELFF.

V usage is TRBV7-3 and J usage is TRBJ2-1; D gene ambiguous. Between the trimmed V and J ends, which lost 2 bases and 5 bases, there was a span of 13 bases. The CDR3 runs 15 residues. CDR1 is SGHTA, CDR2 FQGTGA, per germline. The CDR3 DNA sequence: TGTGCCAGCAGCTTAGGTGCATCGTGGGACAATGAGCAGTTCTTC. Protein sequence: CASSLGASWDNEQFF.

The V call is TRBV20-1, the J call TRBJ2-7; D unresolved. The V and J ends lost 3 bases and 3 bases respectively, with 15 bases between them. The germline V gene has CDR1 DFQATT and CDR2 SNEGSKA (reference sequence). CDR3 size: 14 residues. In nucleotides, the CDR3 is TGCAGTGCTAGTGGCGCTGCCGGGCTCTACGAGCAGTACTTC. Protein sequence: CSASGAAGLYEQYF.

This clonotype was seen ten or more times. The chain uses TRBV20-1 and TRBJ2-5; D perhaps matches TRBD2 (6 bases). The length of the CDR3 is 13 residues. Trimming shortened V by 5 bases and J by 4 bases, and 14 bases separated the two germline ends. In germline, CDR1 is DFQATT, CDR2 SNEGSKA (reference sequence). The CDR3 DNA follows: TGCAGTGCTGGACTACTTGGGTCAGAGACCCAGTACTTC. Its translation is CSAGLLGSETQYF.

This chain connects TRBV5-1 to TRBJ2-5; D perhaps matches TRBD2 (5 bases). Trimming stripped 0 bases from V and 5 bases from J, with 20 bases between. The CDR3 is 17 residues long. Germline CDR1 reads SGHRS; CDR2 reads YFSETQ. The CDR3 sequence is CASSLAGYLASGETQYF. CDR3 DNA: TGCGCCAGCAGCTTGGCGGGCTACTTAGCCTCGGGGGAGACCCAGTACTTC.

The CDR3 region has the DNA TGTGCCAGCAGGGATCCGGGACTGGAAGTCTACGAGCAGTACTTC. Its protein product is CASRDPGLEVYEQYF. This chain joins TRBV6-2 or TRBV6-3 and TRBJ2-7, with a possible D match to TRBD2 (6 bases). The V end was cut by 6 bases, the J end by 3 bases, with 18 bases between. Germline V gene sequence: CDR1 MNHEY, CDR2 SVGEGT. This CDR3 is 15 amino acids long.

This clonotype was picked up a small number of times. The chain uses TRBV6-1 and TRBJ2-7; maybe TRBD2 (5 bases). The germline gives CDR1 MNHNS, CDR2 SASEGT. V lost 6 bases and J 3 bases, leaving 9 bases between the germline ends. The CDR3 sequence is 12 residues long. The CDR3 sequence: CASRRTLYEQYF. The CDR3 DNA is TGTGCCAGCAGGAGGACTCTCTACGAGCAGTACTTC.

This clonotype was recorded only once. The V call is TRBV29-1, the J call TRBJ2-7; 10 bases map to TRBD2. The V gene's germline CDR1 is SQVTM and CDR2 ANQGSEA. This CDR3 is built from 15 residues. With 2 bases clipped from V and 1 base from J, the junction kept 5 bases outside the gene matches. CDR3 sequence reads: CSVELAGVGSYEQYF. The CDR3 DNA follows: TGCAGCGTTGAACTAGCGGGAGTAGGGTCCTACGAGCAGTACTTC.

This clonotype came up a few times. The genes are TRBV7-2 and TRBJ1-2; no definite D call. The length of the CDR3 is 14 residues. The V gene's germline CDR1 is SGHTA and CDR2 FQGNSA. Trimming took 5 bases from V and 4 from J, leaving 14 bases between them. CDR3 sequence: CASSQTRAGYGYTF. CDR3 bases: TGTGCCAGCAGCCAGACTAGGGCTGGCTATGGCTACACCTTC. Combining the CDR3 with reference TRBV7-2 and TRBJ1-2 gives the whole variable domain GAGVSQSPSNKVTEKGKDVELRCDPISGHTALYWYRQSLGQGLEFLIYFQGNSAPDKSGLPSDRFSAERTGGSVSTLTIQRTQQEDSAVYLCASSQTRAGYGYTFGSGTRLTVV.

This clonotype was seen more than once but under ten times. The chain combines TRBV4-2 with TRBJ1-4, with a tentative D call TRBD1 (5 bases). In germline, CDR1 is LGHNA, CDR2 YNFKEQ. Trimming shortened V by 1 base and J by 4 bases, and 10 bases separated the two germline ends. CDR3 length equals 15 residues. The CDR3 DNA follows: TGTGCCAGCAGCCAAGTTGGGGGTTTTAATGAAAAACTGTTTTTT. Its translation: CASSQVGGFNEKLFF.

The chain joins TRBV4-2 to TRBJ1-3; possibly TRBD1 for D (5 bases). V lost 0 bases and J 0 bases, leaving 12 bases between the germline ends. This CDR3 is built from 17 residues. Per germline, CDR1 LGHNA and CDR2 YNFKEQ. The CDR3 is CASSQDKGKNSGNTIYF. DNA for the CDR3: TGTGCCAGCAGCCAAGATAAGGGGAAGAACTCTGGAAACACCATATATTTT.

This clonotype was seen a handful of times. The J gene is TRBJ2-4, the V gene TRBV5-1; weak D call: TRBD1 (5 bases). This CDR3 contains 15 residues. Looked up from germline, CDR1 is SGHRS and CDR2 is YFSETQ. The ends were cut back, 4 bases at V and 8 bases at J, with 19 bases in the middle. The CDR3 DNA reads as TGCGCCAGCAGCGCCGCTGGGGCCCGAGTCGACATTCAGTACTTC. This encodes CASSAAGARVDIQYF. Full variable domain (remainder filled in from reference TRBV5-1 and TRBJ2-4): KAGVTQTPRYLIKTRGQQVTLSCSPISGHRSVSWYQQTPGQGLQFLFEYFSETQRNKGNFPGRFSGRQFSNSRSEMNVSTLELGDSALYLCASSAAGARVDIQYFGAGTRLSVL.

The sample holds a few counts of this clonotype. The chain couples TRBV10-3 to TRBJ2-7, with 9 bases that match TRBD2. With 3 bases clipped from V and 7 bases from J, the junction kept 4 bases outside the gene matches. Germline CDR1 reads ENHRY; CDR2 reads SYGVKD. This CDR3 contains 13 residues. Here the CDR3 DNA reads TGTGCCATCAGTGACGGGACTAGCCTTGAGCAGTACTTC. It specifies CAISDGTSLEQYF.

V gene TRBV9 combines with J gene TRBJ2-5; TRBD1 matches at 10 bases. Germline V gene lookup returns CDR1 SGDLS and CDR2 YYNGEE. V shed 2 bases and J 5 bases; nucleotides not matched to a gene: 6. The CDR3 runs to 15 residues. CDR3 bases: TGTGCCAGCAGCGTGCAGACAGGGGGCAGGGAGACCCAGTACTTC. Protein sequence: CASSVQTGGRETQYF.

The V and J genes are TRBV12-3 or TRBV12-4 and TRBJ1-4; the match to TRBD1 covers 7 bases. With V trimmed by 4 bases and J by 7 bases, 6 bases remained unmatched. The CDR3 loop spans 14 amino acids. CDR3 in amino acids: CASSYEGAGEKLFF. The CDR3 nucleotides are TGTGCCAGCAGTTATGAGGGGGCCGGTGAAAAACTGTTTTTT.

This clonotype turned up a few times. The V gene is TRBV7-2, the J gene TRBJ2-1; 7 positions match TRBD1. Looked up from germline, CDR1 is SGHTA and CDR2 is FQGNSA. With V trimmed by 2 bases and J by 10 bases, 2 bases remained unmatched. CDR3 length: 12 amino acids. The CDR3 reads CASSLTGAEQFF. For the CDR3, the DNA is TGTGCCAGCAGCTTAACAGGGGCCGAGCAGTTCTTC.

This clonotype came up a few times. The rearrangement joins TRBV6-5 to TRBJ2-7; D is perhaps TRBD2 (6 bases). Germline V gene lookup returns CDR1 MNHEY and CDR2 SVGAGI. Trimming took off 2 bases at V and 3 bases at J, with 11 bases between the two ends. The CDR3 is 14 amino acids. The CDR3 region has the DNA TGTGCCAGCAGTTACCAGGCCGGGAGCTACGAGCAGTACTTC. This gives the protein CASSYQAGSYEQYF.

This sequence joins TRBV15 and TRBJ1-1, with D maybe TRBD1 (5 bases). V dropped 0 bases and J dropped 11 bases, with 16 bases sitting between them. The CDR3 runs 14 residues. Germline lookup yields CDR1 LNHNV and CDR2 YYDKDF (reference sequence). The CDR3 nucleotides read TGTGCCACCAGCAGAGACCCCTCGGGGGGTGCTGCTTTCTTT. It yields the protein CATSRDPSGGAAFF.

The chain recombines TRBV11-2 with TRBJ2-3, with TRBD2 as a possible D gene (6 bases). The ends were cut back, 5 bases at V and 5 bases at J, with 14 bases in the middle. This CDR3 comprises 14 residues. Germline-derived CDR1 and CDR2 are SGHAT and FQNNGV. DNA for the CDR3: TGTGCCAGCAGCCCCTCAGCGGGCATAGATACGCAGTATTTT. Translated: CASSPSAGIDTQYF.

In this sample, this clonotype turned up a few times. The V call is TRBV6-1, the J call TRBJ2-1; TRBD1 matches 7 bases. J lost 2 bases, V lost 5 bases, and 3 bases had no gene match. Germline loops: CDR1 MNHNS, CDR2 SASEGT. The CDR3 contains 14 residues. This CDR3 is CASSTQGAYNEQFF. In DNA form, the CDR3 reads TGTGCCAGCAGTACCCAGGGGGCCTACAATGAGCAGTTCTTC.

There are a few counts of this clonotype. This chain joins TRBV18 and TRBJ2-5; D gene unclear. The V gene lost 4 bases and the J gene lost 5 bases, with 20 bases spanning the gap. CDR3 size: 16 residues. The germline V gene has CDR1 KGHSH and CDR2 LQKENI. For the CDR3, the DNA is TGTGCCAGCTCACTAATGGTACCCGCAAATGGGGAGACCCAGTACTTC. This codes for CASSLMVPANGETQYF.

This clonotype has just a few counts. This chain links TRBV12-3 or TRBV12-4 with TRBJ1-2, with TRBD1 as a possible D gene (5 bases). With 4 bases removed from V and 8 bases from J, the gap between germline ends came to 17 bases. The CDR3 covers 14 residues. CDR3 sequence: CASSSRLEWGGYTF. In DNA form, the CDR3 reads TGTGCCAGCAGTTCCAGGCTTGAATGGGGGGGCTACACCTTC.

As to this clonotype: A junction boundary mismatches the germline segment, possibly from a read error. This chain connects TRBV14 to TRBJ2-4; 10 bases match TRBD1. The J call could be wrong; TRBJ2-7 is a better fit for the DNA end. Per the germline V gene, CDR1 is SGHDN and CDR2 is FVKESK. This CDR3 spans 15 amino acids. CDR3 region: CARSQDFRQGAEQYF. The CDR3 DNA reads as TGTGCCCGCAGCCAAGATTTTCGACAGGGGGCCGAGCAGTACTTC.

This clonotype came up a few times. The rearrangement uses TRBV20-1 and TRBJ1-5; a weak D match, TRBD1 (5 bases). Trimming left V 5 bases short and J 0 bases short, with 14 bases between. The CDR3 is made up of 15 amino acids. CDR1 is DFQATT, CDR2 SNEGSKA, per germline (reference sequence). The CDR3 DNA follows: TGCAGTGCTTCGACAGACTTCTATAGCAATCAGCCCCAGCATTTT. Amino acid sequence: CSASTDFYSNQPQHF.

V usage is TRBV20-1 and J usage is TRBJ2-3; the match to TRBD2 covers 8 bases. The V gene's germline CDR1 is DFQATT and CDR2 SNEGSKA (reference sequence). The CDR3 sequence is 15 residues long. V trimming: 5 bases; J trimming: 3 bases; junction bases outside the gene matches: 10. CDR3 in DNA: TGCAGTGCTCGTCGGGGGGGCGTGGGTACAGATACGCAGTATTTT. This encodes CSARRGGVGTDTQYF.

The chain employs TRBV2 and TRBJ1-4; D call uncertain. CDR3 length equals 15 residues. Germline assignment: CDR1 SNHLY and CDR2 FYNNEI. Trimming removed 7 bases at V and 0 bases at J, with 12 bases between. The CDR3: CASTASAATNEKLFF. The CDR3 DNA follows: TGTGCCAGCACGGCTTCAGCGGCAACTAATGAAAAACTGTTTTTT.